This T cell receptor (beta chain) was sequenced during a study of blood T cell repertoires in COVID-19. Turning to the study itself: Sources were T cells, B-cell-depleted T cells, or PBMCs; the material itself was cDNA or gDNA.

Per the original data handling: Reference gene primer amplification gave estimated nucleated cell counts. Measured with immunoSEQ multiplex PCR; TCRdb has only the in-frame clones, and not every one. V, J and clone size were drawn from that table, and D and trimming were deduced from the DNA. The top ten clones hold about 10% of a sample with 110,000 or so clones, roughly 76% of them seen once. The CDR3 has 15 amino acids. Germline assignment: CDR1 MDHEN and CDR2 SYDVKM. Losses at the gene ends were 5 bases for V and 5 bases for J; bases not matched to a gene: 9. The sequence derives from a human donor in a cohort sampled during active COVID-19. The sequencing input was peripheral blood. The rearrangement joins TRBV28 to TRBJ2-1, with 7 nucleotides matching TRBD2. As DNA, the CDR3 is TGTGCCAGCAGTGTCCGGGACTACATGAACAATGAGCAGTTCTTC. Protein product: CASSVRDYMNNEQFF.